This TCR beta chain was identified during a study of response to subunit inactivated influenza vaccine. TCRdb reprocessed the RT-PCR reads via MiXCR and lists one record per CDR3 protein. The sample carries 500,000 to 600,000 distinct CDR3 sequences, about 11% recorded once. Trimming pared 0 bases from V and 8 bases from J, leaving 20 bases between. Looked up from germline, CDR1 is LGHNA and CDR2 is YNFKEQ. The CDR3 sequence is 18 residues long. These data were also filed under a second study, of T cells expressing NK-cell markers. That report adds: UMI-tagged 5'RACE template switching yielded the TCR beta cDNA. All TCR beta repertoires analysed originated from sorted CD3+CD56+NKG2C+, CD3+CD56+NKG2C- and CD3+CD56-NKG2C+ T cells. Among the eight sequenced donors, seven tested HCMV-seropositive and one tested seronegative. Among CD8+ T cells from roughly six donors, dominant NKG2C+ clonotypes accounted for roughly 1.0-7.0%. One observes that, in a handful of donors, these clonotypes were also the leading ones within the CD3+CD56-NKG2C+ fraction.

The TCR was taken from a man in his fifties or sixties who received an inactivated influenza vaccine. The gene calls are TRBV4-2 and TRBJ1-6; D perhaps matches TRBD1 (5 bases). This sample comprised PBMCs from blood, obtained on the day of vaccination. This CDR3 is CASSQEVWGEVRDSPLHF. In DNA, the CDR3 is TGTGCCAGCAGCCAAGAAGTGTGGGGGGAAGTTCGGGATTCACCCCTCCACTTT.